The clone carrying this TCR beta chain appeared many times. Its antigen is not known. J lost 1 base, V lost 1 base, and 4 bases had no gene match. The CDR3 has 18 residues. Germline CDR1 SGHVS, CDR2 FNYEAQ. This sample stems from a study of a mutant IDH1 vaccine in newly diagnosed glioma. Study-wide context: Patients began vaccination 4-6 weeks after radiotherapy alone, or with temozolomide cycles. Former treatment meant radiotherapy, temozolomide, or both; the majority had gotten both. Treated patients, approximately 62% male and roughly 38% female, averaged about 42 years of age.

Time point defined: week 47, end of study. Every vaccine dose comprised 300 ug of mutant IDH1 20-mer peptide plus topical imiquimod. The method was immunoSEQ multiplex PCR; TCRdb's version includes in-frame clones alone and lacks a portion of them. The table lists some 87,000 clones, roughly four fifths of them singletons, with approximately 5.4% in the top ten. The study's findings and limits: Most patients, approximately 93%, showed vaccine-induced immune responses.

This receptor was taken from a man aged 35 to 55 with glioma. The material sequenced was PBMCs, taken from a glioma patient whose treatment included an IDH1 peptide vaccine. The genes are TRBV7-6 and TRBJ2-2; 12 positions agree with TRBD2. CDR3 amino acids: CASSLDLAGGLNTGELFF. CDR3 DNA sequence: TGTGCCAGCAGCTTAGATCTAGCGGGAGGGTTGAACACCGGGGAGCTGTTTTTT. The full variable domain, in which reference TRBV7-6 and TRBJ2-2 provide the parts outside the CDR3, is GAGVSQSPRYKVTKRGQDVALRCDPISGHVSLYWYRQALGQGPEFLTYFNYEAQQDKSGLPNDRFSAERPEGSISTLTIQRTEQRDSAMYRCASSLDLAGGLNTGELFFGEGSRLTVL.